This T cell receptor (beta chain) was identified in a study of blood T cells in healthy people across ages. Findings and caveats of the study: Bulk PBMC profiling left naive and antigen-experienced comparisons inconclusive. Investigators viewed diversity estimates from one million T cells as underestimates, the study reported.

This clonotype has only a few counts. Its antigen is undetermined. Unmatched junction bases numbered 10, after V lost 6 bases and J lost 4 bases. This CDR3 region has 16 residues. Germline lookup yields CDR1 MNHEY and CDR2 SVGAGI. Combining a sample-barcoded 5' primer with a J-beta primer mix, a second PCR ran for roughly 7 to 12 cycles. Using its own MiXCR run on the 5' RACE reads, TCRdb lists one record per CDR3 protein. The sample consists of about 730,000 distinct CDR3 sequences, about 42% of them appearing once. The study recruited healthy Caucasian donors from Russia who were aged about 6 to 100.

The material sequenced was blood. The chain couples TRBV6-5 to TRBJ2-3; 10 bases are shared with TRBD2. The TCR sequence derives from a woman aged 55-69 years in good health. The CDR3 spells CASSLSGRTQADTQYF. As DNA, the CDR3 is TGTGCCAGCAGCCTTAGCGGGAGGACCCAGGCAGATACGCAGTATTTT.